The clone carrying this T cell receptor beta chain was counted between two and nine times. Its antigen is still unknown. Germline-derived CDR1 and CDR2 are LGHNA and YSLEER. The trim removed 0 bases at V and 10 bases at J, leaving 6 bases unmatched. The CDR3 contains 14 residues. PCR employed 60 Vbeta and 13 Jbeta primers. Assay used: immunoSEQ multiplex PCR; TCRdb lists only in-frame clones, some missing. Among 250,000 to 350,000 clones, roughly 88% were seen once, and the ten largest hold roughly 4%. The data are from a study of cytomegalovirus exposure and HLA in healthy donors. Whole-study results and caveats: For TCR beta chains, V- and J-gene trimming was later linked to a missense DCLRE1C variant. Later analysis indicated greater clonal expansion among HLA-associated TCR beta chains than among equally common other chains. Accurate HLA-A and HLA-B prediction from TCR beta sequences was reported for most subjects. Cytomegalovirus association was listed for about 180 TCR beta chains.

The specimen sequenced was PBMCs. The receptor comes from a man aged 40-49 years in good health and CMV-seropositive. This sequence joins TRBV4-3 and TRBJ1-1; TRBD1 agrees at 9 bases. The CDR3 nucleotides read TGCGCCAGCAGCCAAGATTGGGGACAGGGTTCAGCTTTCTTT. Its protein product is CASSQDWGQGSAFF.